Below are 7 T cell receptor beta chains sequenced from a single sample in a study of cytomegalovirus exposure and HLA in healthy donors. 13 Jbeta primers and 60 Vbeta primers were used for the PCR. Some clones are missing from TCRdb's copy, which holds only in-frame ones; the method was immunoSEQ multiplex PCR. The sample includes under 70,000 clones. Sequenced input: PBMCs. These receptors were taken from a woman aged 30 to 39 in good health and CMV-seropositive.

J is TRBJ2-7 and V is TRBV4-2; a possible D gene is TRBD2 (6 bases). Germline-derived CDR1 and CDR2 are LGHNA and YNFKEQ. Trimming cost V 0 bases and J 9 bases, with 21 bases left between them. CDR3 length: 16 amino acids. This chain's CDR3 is CASSQDLAVSTGGQYF. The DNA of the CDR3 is TGTGCCAGCAGCCAAGATCTGGCGGTATCAACCGGGGGGCAGTACTTC.

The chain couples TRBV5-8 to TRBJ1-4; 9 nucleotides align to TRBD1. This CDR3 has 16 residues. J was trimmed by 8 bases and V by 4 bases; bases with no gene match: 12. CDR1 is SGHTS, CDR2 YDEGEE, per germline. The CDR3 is CASSAGQGGLREKLFF. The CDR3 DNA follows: TGTGCCAGCAGCGCGGGACAGGGAGGTCTGAGGGAAAAACTGTTTTTT.

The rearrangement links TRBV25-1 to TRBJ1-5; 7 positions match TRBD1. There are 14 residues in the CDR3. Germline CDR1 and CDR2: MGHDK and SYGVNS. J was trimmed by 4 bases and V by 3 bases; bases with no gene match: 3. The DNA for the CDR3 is TGTGCCAGCAGTGAGACAGGGCCAAATCAGCCCCAGCATTTT. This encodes CASSETGPNQPQHF.

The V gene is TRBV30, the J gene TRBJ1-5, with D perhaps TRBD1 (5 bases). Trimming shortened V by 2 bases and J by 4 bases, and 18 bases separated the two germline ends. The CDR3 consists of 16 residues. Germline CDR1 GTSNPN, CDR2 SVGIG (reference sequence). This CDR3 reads CAWSSSNRGRNQPQHF. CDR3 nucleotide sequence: TGTGCCTGGAGTAGCTCTAATAGGGGCAGGAATCAGCCCCAGCATTTT. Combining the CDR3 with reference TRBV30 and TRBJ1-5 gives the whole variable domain SQTIHQWPATLVQPVGSPLSLECTVEGTSNPNLYWYRQAAGRGLQLLFYSVGIGQISSEVPQNLSASRPQDRQFILSSKKLLLSDSGFYLCAWSSSNRGRNQPQHFGDGTRLSIL.

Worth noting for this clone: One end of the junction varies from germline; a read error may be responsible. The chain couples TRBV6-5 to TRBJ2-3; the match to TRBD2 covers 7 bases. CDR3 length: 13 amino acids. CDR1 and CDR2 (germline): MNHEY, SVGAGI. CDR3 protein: CASSTTSTDTQYF. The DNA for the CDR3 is TGTGCCAGCAGTACGACTAGCACCGATACGCAGTATTTT.

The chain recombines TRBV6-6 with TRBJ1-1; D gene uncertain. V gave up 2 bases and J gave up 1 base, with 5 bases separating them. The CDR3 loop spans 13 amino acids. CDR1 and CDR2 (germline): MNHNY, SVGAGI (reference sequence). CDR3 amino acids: CASSYERNTEAFF. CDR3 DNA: TGTGCCAGCAGTTACGAGCGGAACACTGAAGCTTTCTTT.

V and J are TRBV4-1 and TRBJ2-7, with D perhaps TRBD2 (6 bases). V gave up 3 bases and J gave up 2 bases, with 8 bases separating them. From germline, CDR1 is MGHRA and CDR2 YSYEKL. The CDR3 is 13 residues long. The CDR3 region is CASSQEGTYEQYF. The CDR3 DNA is TGCGCCAGCAGCCAGGAGGGGACCTACGAGCAGTACTTC.